This is a list of T cell receptor beta chains from one sample in a study of T cell responses to AZD1222 COVID-19 vaccine. Generated by immunoSEQ multiplex PCR, the TCRdb table keeps only in-frame clones and is missing some. This table holds some 58,000 clones, about 80% found once. Sequencing used peripheral blood, obtained 28 days after the second AZD1222 dose. These TCRs come from an adult who received the AZD1222 COVID-19 vaccine. The CDR3 runs from the conserved cysteine through the conserved F or W. A D gene is named only where the DNA matches it firmly. Clone sizes are given selectively: once, few, many, or a class where the clone is expanded.

d_call | j_call | clone_size | v_call | cdr3_nt | cdr3_aa
NA | TRBJ1-5 | NA | TRBV5-1 | TGCGCCAGCAGCCTCCTCCTGGACGGCTGGGGCAATCAGCCCCAGCATTTT | CASSLLLDGWGNQPQHF
NA | TRBJ2-5 | NA | TRBV10-3 | TGTGCCATCAGTGGCCGGGACTCTAAAAAGACCCAGTACTTC | CAISGRDSKKTQYF
TRBD2 | TRBJ2-5 | NA | TRBV7-7 | TGTGCTAGCAGCTTAGCGGGGGGGGCGGTTGAGACCCAGTACTTC | CASSLAGGAVETQYF
NA | TRBJ1-4 | NA | TRBV5-1 | TGCGCCAGCAGCTGGCAGGACAGCTCTAATGAAAAACTGTTTTTT | CASSWQDSSNEKLFF
NA | TRBJ1-1 | NA | TRBV3-1/TRBV3-2 | TGTGCCAGCAGCCATGGTTCGACAGCCACTGAAGCTTTCTTT | CASSHGSTATEAFF
NA | TRBJ1-5 | NA | TRBV7-2 | TGTGCCAGCAGCTTTCAGTATAGCAATCAGCCCCAGCATTTT | CASSFQYSNQPQHF
TRBD1 | TRBJ1-6 | NA | TRBV2 | TGTGCCAGCAATCGACAGGGTCGGTCCTATAATTCACCCCTCCACTTT | CASNRQGRSYNSPLHF
TRBD1 | TRBJ2-3 | NA | TRBV7-9 | TGTGCCAGCAGCTTAGGAGGGGGCGTTTCAGATACGCAGTATTTT | CASSLGGGVSDTQYF
NA | TRBJ1-3 | NA | TRBV3-1/TRBV3-2 | TGTGCCAGCAGCCAAAACGGACGGACTGGAAACACCATATATTTT | CASSQNGRTGNTIYF
NA | TRBJ2-1 | NA | TRBV5-6 | TGTGCCAGCAGCACGAATGACAATGAGCAGTTCTTC | CASSTNDNEQFF
NA | TRBJ2-7 | NA | TRBV5-4 | TGTGCCAGCAGCTTGGGCGGGACCGGTATCTATTACGAGCAGTACTTC | CASSLGGTGIYYEQYF
TRBD2 | TRBJ2-3 | NA | TRBV9 | TGTGCCAGCAGCGTTTTAGCGGGAGAAAGGGCAGATACGCAGTATTTT | CASSVLAGERADTQYF
TRBD2 | TRBJ2-3 | NA | TRBV28 | TGTGCCAGCAGTTCTCAGGGACTAGCGGGAGAGCGGGGCACAGATACGCAGTATTTT | CASSSQGLAGERGTDTQYF
NA | TRBJ1-1 | NA | TRBV6-5 | TGTGCCAGCAGATACGTCATGAACACTGAAGCTTTCTTT | CASRYVMNTEAFF
TRBD1 | TRBJ1-5 | NA | TRBV28 | TGTGCCAGCAAAACAGGGGGCAGAGGCAATCAGCCCCAGCATTTT | CASKTGGRGNQPQHF
NA | TRBJ1-6 | few | TRBV27 | TGTGCCAGCAGCCAGACGGCTTATAATTCACCCCTCCACTTT | CASSQTAYNSPLHF
TRBD2 | TRBJ2-7 | NA | TRBV27 | TGTGCCAGCAGGATTAGCGGGAGGTCGTACGAGCAGTACTTC | CASRISGRSYEQYF
NA | TRBJ1-6 | NA | TRBV27 | TGTGCCAGCAGTTTAACCGGGGGGGAATCACCCCTCCACTTT | CASSLTGGESPLHF
TRBD1 | TRBJ2-2 | NA | TRBV5-4 | TGTGCCAGCAGCCAGGGGGCTAGTCACACCGGGGAGCTGTTTTTT | CASSQGASHTGELFF
NA | TRBJ2-3 | NA | TRBV7-9 | TGTGCCAGCAGCCCCCGTGGACCAGATACGCAGTATTTT | CASSPRGPDTQYF
NA | TRBJ1-5 | NA | TRBV28 | TGTGCCAGCAGTTTACAGGGAGGTAGCAATCAGCCCCAGCATTTT | CASSLQGGSNQPQHF
TRBD2 | TRBJ2-7 | NA | TRBV6-5 | TGTGCCAGCAGTTACACGGGGGGGGTCTACGAGCAGTACTTC | CASSYTGGVYEQYF
NA | TRBJ1-5 | NA | TRBV15 | TGTGCCACCAGGCTCTGGGGCGATCAGCCCCAGCATTTT | CATRLWGDQPQHF
NA | TRBJ2-7 | NA | TRBV7-2 | TGTGCCAGCAGCTTAGCGGTGGGTTCCTACGAGCAGTACTTC | CASSLAVGSYEQYF
NA | TRBJ1-4 | once | TRBV30 | TGTGCCTGGAGTGTACTGGGGATCCCTAATGAAAAACTGTTTTTT | CAWSVLGIPNEKLFF
NA | TRBJ2-7 | NA | TRBV30 | TGTGCCTGGAGCCCGGGACTCCCCCCCGAGCAGTACTTC | CAWSPGLPPEQYF
NA | TRBJ1-6 | NA | TRBV28 | TGTGCCAGCATAGGGGGGAGCTCCTATAATTCACCCCTCCACTTT | CASIGGSSYNSPLHF
NA | TRBJ2-7 | NA | TRBV5-4 | TGTGCCAGCAGCTTAAGGGAGTTTCGCTACGAGCAGTACTTC | CASSLREFRYEQYF
NA | TRBJ1-1 | NA | TRBV7-9 | TGTGCCAGCAGCCTCTATGAGGCGAACACTGAAGCTTTCTTT | CASSLYEANTEAFF
TRBD2 | TRBJ2-1 | NA | TRBV9 | TGTGCCAGCAGCCTAGGACTAGCGGAGCTCAATGAGCAGTTCTTC | CASSLGLAELNEQFF
NA | TRBJ1-6 | NA | TRBV7-9 | TGTGCCAGCAGCCTGCGAGGGGATTCACCCCTCCACTTT | CASSLRGDSPLHF
NA | TRBJ2-7 | NA | TRBV29-1 | TGCAGCGTTGCCAGCGGCCTCTACGAGCAGTACTTC | CSVASGLYEQYF
TRBD2 | TRBJ2-5 | once | TRBV9 | TGTGCCAGCAGCGTCTCTAGCGGCCAAGAGACCCAGTACTTC | CASSVSSGQETQYF
NA | TRBJ1-1 | NA | TRBV29-1 | TGCAGCGTTGCTATGGGGAGAACTGAAGCTTTCTTT | CSVAMGRTEAFF
TRBD1 | TRBJ1-4 | NA | TRBV6-6 | TGTGCCAGCAGTCAACGGACAGGGGGAGGAACTAATGAAAAACTGTTTTTT | CASSQRTGGGTNEKLFF
NA | TRBJ1-1 | NA | TRBV3-1/TRBV3-2 | TGTGCCAGCAGTCGTTTATTGAACACTGAAGCTTTCTTT | CASSRLLNTEAFF
NA | TRBJ1-1 | NA | TRBV7-2 | TGTGCCAGCCTCACTCGGGGGCCTGAAGCTTTCTTT | CASLTRGPEAFF